The 27 T cell receptor beta chains below all came from one sample that was sequenced in a study of memory CD4+ T cells and cytomegalovirus serostatus. Single viable CD3+CD4+CD8-CD45RO+ cells were sorted as the memory CD4+ T cells. TCRdb's table, derived via immunoSEQ multiplex PCR, lists solely in-frame clones and lacks some. The sample holds 85,000 to 100,000 clones, roughly 80% seen once. Input material: memory CD4+ T cells from blood. These receptors were taken from an adult in good health and CMV-seropositive.

The chain has TRBV27 and TRBJ2-1; 9 bases map to TRBD2. CDR1 MNHEY and CDR2 SMNVEV come from the germline V gene (reference sequence). The J segment lost 0 bases and the V segment lost 2 bases, leaving 5 bases of the junction unmatched. This CDR3 is built from 17 residues. CDR3 amino acids: CASSLRLAVSSYNEQFF. CDR3 bases: TGTGCCAGCAGTTTAAGACTAGCGGTTAGCTCCTACAATGAGCAGTTCTTC.

V is TRBV2 and J is TRBJ1-4; 9 nucleotides align to TRBD1. From germline, CDR1 is SNHLY and CDR2 FYNNEI. The CDR3 consists of 14 residues. With 5 bases clipped from V and 6 bases from J, the junction kept 4 bases outside the gene matches. CDR3 loop: CASSYRGRDEKLFF. The DNA for the CDR3 is TGTGCCAGCAGTTACAGGGGGCGCGATGAAAAACTGTTTTTT.

The chain links TRBV7-9 to TRBJ2-2; possibly TRBD1 for D (5 bases). Trimming pared 8 bases from V and 5 bases from J, leaving 9 bases between. CDR3 length: 12 amino acids. Germline CDR1 SEHNR, CDR2 FQNEAQ (reference sequence). In DNA form, the CDR3 reads TGTGCCAGCGGCAGGGTTACCGGGGAGCTGTTTTTT. Translating gives CASGRVTGELFF.

This sequence joins TRBV11-2 and TRBJ2-3, with TRBD2 identical over 12 bases. Germline CDR1 is SGHAT and CDR2 is FQNNGV. This CDR3 has 15 amino acids. V trimming: 6 bases; J trimming: 3 bases; junction bases outside the gene matches: 4. The CDR3 region is CASRSSGRVTDTQYF. CDR3 bases: TGTGCCAGCAGATCTAGCGGGAGGGTAACAGATACGCAGTATTTT. Full variable domain (outside the CDR3, taken from reference TRBV11-2 and TRBJ2-3): EAGVAQSPRYKIIEKRQSVAFWCNPISGHATLYWYQQILGQGPKLLIQFQNNGVVDDSQLPKDRFSAERLKGVDSTLKIQPAKLEDSAVYLCASRSSGRVTDTQYFGPGTRLTVL.

J is TRBJ1-2 and V is TRBV6-6; D is undetermined. Trimming left V 0 bases short and J 4 bases short, with 9 bases between. Germline lookup yields CDR1 MNHNY and CDR2 SVGAGI (reference sequence). There are 14 residues in the CDR3. As DNA, the CDR3 is TGTGCCAGCAGTTACTCTGGAGATCCCTATGGCTACACCTTC. The encoded protein is CASSYSGDPYGYTF.

V is TRBV18 and J is TRBJ2-7; either TRBD1 or TRBD2 may fit D (5 bases each). Germline loops: CDR1 KGHSH, CDR2 LQKENI. CDR3 size: 13 residues. The V gene lost 1 base and the J gene lost 3 bases, with 7 bases spanning the gap. The CDR3 loop is CASSPRDDYEQYF. The CDR3 bases are TGTGCCAGCTCACCACGGGACGACTACGAGCAGTACTTC.

V gene TRBV7-2 combines with J gene TRBJ1-2, with TRBD1 as a possible D gene (6 bases). V lost 6 bases and J 4 bases, leaving 18 bases between the germline ends. This CDR3 is 15 amino acids long. CDR1 is SGHTA, CDR2 FQGNSA, per germline. CDR3 residues: CASSMIKGGGYGYTF. The CDR3, as DNA: TGTGCCAGCAGTATGATTAAAGGGGGGGGCTATGGCTACACCTTC.

This sequence joins TRBV6-1 and TRBJ2-7, with D perhaps TRBD1 or TRBD2 (6 bases each). CDR3 length: 15 residues. V lost 10 bases, J lost 7 bases, and 26 bases lay in between. Germline lookup yields CDR1 MNHNS and CDR2 SASEGT. CDR3 in amino acids: CATHPSGGPTGEQYF. CDR3 coding DNA: TGTGCCACACATCCGTCCGGGGGCCCTACAGGGGAGCAGTACTTC.

The chain joins TRBV19 to TRBJ2-7; 12 bases map to TRBD2. Germline CDR1 LNHDA, CDR2 SQIVND (reference sequence). After removal of 5 bases from V and 6 bases from J, the junction contained 11 bases not matched to a gene. The CDR3 is made up of 16 amino acids. CDR3 region: CASSPTSGSSSREQYF. Written as DNA, the CDR3 is TGTGCCAGTAGTCCGACTAGCGGGAGCTCTTCCCGCGAGCAGTACTTC. Supplemented by reference TRBV19 and TRBJ2-7, the full variable domain reads DGGITQSPKYLFRKEGQNVTLSCEQNLNHDAMYWYRQDPGQGLRLIYYSQIVNDFQKGDIAEGYSVSREKKESFPLTVTSAQKNPTAFYLCASSPTSGSSSREQYFGPGTRLTVT.

CDR3 amino acids: CASSPQGVDYGYTF. CDR3 in DNA: TGTGCCAGCAGCCCCCAAGGGGTAGACTATGGCTACACCTTC. The genes are TRBV5-4 and TRBJ1-2; a possible D gene is TRBD1 (5 bases). This CDR3 is built from 14 residues. The germline CDR1 and CDR2 sequences are SGHNT and YYREEE (reference sequence). V was pared by 4 bases and J by 3 bases, with 13 bases between.

The chain links TRBV19 to TRBJ2-2, with 7 bases lining up with TRBD1. Germline trimming cut 7 bases from V and 6 bases from J; bases unmatched to any gene: 8. Germline assignment: CDR1 LNHDA and CDR2 SQIVND (reference sequence). The CDR3 is 14 residues long. This CDR3 reads CASIATGMSGELFF. Written as DNA, the CDR3 is TGTGCCAGTATCGCGACAGGGATGTCCGGGGAGCTGTTTTTT.

The V gene is TRBV7-6, the J gene TRBJ2-3; D remains unclear. The CDR3 sequence is 16 residues long. Germline V gene data show CDR1 as SGHVS and CDR2 as FNYEAQ. V was cut by 1 base and J by 6 bases, with 17 bases left in between. The DNA of the CDR3 is TGTGCCAGCAGCTTAGGGGTCTCCACTACTGGGGATACGCAGTATTTT. Translating gives CASSLGVSTTGDTQYF.

The chain joins TRBV5-1 to TRBJ1-2; D may be TRBD1 (6 bases). The CDR3 contains 15 residues. Trimming left V 0 bases short and J 1 base short, with 10 bases between. Germline V CDR1 and CDR2: SGHRS, YFSETQ. DNA of the CDR3: TGCGCCAGCAGCTTGGGGCACAGGGATAACTATGGCTACACCTTC. This translates into CASSLGHRDNYGYTF.

The chain couples TRBV5-4 to TRBJ2-7, with D tentatively TRBD1 (7 bases). The germline V gene has CDR1 SGHNT and CDR2 YYREEE (reference sequence). The CDR3 totals 16 residues. V was shortened by 1 base and J by 7 bases, with 21 bases between the two germline ends. The DNA of the CDR3 is TGTGCCAGCAGCTTGTACGGAGGGGGCGCCCCTCGGGAGCAGTACTTC. Translation gives CASSLYGGGAPREQYF.

A single count supports this clone. An end of the junction differs from the germline gene, which may be a read error. The V call is TRBV6-1, the J call TRBJ2-7, with D possibly being TRBD1 (6 bases). This CDR3 region has 12 residues. In germline, CDR1 is MNHNS, CDR2 SASEGT. The CDR3 sequence: CTSQGTADEQYF. CDR3 nucleotide sequence: TGTACCAGCCAGGGGACGGCTGACGAGCAGTACTTC.

The genes are TRBV7-8 and TRBJ1-4; no definite D call. Per the germline V gene, CDR1 is SGHVS and CDR2 is FQNEAQ. The CDR3 totals 15 residues. V shed 2 bases and J shed 7 bases, with 14 bases lying between them. The CDR3 loop is CASSLQEREREKLFF. As DNA, the CDR3 is TGTGCCAGCAGCTTACAGGAAAGAGAACGTGAAAAACTGTTTTTT.

V gene TRBV4-1 combines with J gene TRBJ2-7; D perhaps matches TRBD2 (5 bases). From germline, CDR1 is MGHRA and CDR2 YSYEKL. Trimming cost V 4 bases and J 3 bases, with 13 bases left between them. The length of the CDR3 is 14 residues. The CDR3 is CASSPSHAGYEQYF. In nucleotides, the CDR3 is TGCGCCAGCAGCCCTTCCCATGCGGGCTACGAGCAGTACTTC.

In this sample, this clone turned up a few times. This rearrangement joins TRBV19 to TRBJ1-1; possible D gene TRBD1, 6 bases. Trimming removed 7 bases at V and 4 bases at J, with 16 bases between. This CDR3 is built from 14 residues. Germline lookup yields CDR1 LNHDA and CDR2 SQIVND (reference sequence). The CDR3 sequence is CASKLKGGSTEAFF. In DNA form, the CDR3 reads TGTGCCAGTAAACTTAAGGGGGGTAGCACTGAAGCTTTCTTT.

This chain connects TRBV7-9 to TRBJ1-1; D is ambiguous. The CDR3 contains 14 residues. Trimming cost V 7 bases and J 4 bases, with 16 bases left between them. The germline CDR1 and CDR2 sequences are SEHNR and FQNEAQ (reference sequence). CDR3 in amino acids: CASTDRTWGTEAFF. The CDR3 DNA reads as TGTGCCAGCACCGACCGGACTTGGGGCACTGAAGCTTTCTTT.

V gene TRBV15 combines with J gene TRBJ2-1; D might be TRBD1 (5 bases). Looked up from germline, CDR1 is LNHNV and CDR2 is YYDKDF (reference sequence). V was trimmed by 0 bases and J by 6 bases, leaving 12 bases between them. The CDR3 consists of 15 residues. For the CDR3, the DNA is TGTGCCACCAGCAGAGATGGAGTAAGGGGCAATGAGCAGTTCTTC. The encoded protein is CATSRDGVRGNEQFF.

The chain uses TRBV18 and TRBJ1-3; D not resolved. CDR1 and CDR2 from the germline V gene are KGHSH and LQKENI. The CDR3 has 13 amino acids. V lost 3 bases to trimming and J lost 2 bases, with 5 bases between them. DNA for the CDR3: TGTGCCAGCTCACCCGGACCTGGAAACACCATATATTTT. The encoded protein is CASSPGPGNTIYF.

The rearrangement joins TRBV4-2 to TRBJ1-4, with TRBD1 identical over 8 bases. Per the germline V gene, CDR1 is LGHNA and CDR2 is YNFKEQ. V shed 5 bases, J shed 0 bases, and the junction held 11 bases outside the gene matches. This CDR3 has 18 residues. CDR3 bases: TGTGCCAGCAGCGCGATGGGACAGGAGTCTGCAACTAATGAAAAACTGTTTTTT. It codes for CASSAMGQESATNEKLFF.

The rearrangement links TRBV13 to TRBJ1-3; D might be TRBD1 (6 bases). V dropped 1 base and J dropped 0 bases, with 10 bases sitting between them. The CDR3 length is 16 residues. Germline lookup yields CDR1 PRHDT and CDR2 FYEKMQ (reference sequence). This CDR3 reads CASSLVPGASGNTIYF. The CDR3 DNA reads as TGTGCCAGCAGCTTAGTTCCGGGGGCCTCTGGAAACACCATATATTTT. Using reference TRBV13 and TRBJ1-3 for the parts outside the CDR3, the full variable domain is AAGVIQSPRHLIKEKRETATLKCYPIPRHDTVYWYQQGPGQDPQFLISFYEKMQSDKGSIPDRFSAQQFSDYHSELNMSSLELGDSALYFCASSLVPGASGNTIYFGEGSWLTVV.

The chain carries TRBV5-4 and TRBJ2-3; 10 bases are shared with TRBD2. V was pared by 5 bases and J by 2 bases, with 8 bases of the junction left unmatched. From germline, CDR1 is SGHNT and CDR2 YYREEE (reference sequence). The CDR3 is 16 amino acids. CDR3 loop: CASRYGLAAHTDTQYF. DNA for the CDR3: TGTGCCAGCAGATACGGACTAGCGGCACACACAGATACGCAGTATTTT. Looking up the rest from reference TRBV5-4 and TRBJ2-3 gives the full variable domain: ETGVTQSPTHLIKTRGQQVTLRCSSQSGHNTVSWYQQALGQGPQFIFQYYREEENGRGNFPPRFSGLQFPNYSSELNVNALELDDSALYLCASRYGLAAHTDTQYFGPGTRLTVL.

The chain employs TRBV9 and TRBJ2-3; D may correspond to TRBD1 or TRBD2 (5 bases each). Germline lookup yields CDR1 SGDLS and CDR2 YYNGEE. V was clipped by 0 bases and J by 6 bases, with 14 bases between them. The CDR3 loop spans 15 amino acids. CDR3 sequence reads: CASSVDPGRGDTQYF. CDR3 bases: TGTGCCAGCAGCGTAGATCCGGGGCGCGGGGATACGCAGTATTTT.

The chain combines TRBV10-3 with TRBJ1-1; 9 bases align to TRBD1. CDR1 and CDR2 (germline): ENHRY, SYGVKD. There are 14 residues in the CDR3. V lost 7 bases to trimming and J lost 1 base; unmatched junction nucleotides: 4. CDR3 protein: CAIKPGQGNTEAFF. Here the CDR3 DNA reads TGTGCCATCAAGCCGGGACAGGGGAACACTGAAGCTTTCTTT.

The rearrangement links TRBV5-4 to TRBJ1-4, with D possibly TRBD1 on 5 matching bases. The CDR3 totals 14 residues. Trimming shortened V by 0 bases and J by 8 bases, and 11 bases separated the two germline ends. Germline V gene lookup returns CDR1 SGHNT and CDR2 YYREEE (reference sequence). CDR3: CASSLAGVGEKLFF. CDR3 coding DNA: TGTGCCAGCAGCTTGGCGGGGGTAGGAGAAAAACTGTTTTTT.